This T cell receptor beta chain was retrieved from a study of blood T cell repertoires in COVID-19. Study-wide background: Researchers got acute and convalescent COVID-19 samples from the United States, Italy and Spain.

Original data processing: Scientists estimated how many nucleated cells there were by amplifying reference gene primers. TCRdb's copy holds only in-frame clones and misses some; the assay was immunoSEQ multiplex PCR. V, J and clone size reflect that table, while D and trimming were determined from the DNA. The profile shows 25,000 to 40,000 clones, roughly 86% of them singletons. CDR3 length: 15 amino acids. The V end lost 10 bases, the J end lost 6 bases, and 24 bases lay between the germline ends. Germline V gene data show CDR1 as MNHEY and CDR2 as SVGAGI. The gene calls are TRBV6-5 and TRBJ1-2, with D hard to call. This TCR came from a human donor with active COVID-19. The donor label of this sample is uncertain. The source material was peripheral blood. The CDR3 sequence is CATKGTVQETHGYTF. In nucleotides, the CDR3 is TGTGCCACCAAAGGAACAGTGCAGGAAACCCATGGCTACACCTTC.